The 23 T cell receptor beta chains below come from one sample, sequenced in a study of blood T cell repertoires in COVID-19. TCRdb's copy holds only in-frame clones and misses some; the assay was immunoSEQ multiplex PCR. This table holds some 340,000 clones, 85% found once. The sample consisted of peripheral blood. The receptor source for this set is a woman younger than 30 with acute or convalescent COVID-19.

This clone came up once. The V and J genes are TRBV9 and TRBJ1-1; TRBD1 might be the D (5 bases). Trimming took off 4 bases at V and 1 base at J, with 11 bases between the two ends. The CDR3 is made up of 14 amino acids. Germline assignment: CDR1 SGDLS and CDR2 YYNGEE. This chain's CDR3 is CASSFREGNTEAFF. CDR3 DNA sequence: TGTGCCAGCAGCTTCAGGGAAGGGAACACTGAAGCTTTCTTT. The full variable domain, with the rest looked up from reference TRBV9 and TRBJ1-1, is DSGVTQTPKHLITATGQRVTLRCSPRSGDLSVYWYQQSLDQGLQFLIQYYNGEERAKGNILERFSAQQFPDLHSELNLSSLELGDSALYFCASSFREGNTEAFFGQGTRLTVV.

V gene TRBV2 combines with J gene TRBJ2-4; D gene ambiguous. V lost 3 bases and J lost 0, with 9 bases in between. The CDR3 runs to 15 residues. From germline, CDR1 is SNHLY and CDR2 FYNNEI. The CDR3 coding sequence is TGTGCCAGCAGTGAGGAGTCACTAGCCAAAAACATTCAGTACTTC. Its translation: CASSEESLAKNIQYF.

In nucleotides, the CDR3 is TGTGCCAGGGACAGGGAGCCGGGCGAGCAGTACTTC. Residues: CARDREPGEQYF. The chain employs TRBV25-1 and TRBJ2-7, with 8 bases that match TRBD1. Germline CDR1 is MGHDK and CDR2 is SYGVNS. This CDR3 spans 12 amino acids. The V segment lost 9 bases and the J segment 6 bases; nucleotides outside the gene matches: 7.

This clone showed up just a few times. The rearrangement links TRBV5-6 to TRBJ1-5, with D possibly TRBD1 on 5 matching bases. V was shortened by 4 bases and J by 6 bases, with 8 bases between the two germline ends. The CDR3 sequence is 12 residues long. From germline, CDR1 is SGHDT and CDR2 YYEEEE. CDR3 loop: CASSTDSQPQHF. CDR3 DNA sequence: TGTGCCAGCAGCACTGACAGTCAGCCCCAGCATTTT.

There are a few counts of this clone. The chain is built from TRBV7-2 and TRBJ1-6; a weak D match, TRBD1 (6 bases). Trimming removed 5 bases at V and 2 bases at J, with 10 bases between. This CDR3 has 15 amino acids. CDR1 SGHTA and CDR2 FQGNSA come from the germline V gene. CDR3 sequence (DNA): TGTGCCAGCAGCAGAACAGGGACCTATAATTCACCCCTCCACTTT. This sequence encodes CASSRTGTYNSPLHF.

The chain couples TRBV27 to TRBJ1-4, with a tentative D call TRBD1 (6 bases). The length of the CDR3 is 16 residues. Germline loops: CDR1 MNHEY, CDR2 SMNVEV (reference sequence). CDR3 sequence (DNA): TGTGCTACATGCAGGGGATCCCCATCGTCGAATGAAAAACTGTTTTTT. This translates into CATCRGSPSSNEKLFF.

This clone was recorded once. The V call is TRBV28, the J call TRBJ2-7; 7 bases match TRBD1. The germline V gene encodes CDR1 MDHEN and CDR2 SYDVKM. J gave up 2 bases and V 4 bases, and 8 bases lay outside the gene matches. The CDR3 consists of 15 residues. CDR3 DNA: TGTGCCAGCAGTTCACAACCGGGACAGACCTACGAGCAGTACTTC. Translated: CASSSQPGQTYEQYF.

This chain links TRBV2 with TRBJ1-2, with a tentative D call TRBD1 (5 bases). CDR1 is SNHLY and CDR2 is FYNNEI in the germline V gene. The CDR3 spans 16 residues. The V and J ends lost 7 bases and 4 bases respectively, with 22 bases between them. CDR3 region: CASNPGPPSRVYGYTF. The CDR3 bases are TGTGCCAGCAACCCTGGACCCCCGTCCAGGGTCTATGGCTACACCTTC.

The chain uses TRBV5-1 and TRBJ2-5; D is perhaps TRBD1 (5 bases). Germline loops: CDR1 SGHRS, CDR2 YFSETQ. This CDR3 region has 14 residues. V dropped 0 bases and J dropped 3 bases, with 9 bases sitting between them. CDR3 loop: CASSLGSTEETQYF. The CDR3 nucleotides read TGCGCCAGCAGCTTGGGTTCGACAGAAGAGACCCAGTACTTC.

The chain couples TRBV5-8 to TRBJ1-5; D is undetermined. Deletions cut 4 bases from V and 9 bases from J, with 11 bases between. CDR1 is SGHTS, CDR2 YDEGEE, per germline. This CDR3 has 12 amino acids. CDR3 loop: CASSLRVLPQHF. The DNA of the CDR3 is TGTGCCAGCAGCCTGAGGGTTCTGCCCCAGCATTTT.

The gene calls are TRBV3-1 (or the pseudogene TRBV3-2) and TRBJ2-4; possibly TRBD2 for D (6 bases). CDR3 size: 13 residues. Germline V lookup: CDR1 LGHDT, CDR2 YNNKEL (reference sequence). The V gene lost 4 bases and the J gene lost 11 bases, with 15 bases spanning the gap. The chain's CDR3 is CASSPGLLLLQYF. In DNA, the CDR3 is TGTGCCAGCAGCCCCGGACTACTCCTTCTTCAGTACTTC.

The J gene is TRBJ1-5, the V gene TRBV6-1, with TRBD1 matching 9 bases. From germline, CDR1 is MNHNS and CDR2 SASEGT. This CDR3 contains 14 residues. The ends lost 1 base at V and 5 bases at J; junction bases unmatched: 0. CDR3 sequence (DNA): TGTGCCAGCAGTGAAGGGACAGGGGATCAGCCCCAGCATTTT. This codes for CASSEGTGDQPQHF.

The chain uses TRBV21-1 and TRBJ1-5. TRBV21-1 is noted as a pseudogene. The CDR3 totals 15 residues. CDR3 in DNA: TGTGCCAGCAGCGCGTGGGGGGGGGCGACGGAGCCCCAGCATTTT. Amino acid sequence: CASSAWGGATEPQHF.

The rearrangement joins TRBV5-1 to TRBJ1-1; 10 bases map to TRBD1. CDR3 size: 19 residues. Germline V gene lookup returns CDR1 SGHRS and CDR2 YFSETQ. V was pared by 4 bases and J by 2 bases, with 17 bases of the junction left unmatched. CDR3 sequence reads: CASSHPEPGTGALNTEAFF. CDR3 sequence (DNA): TGCGCCAGCAGCCATCCAGAGCCCGGGACAGGGGCCTTAAACACTGAAGCTTTCTTT.

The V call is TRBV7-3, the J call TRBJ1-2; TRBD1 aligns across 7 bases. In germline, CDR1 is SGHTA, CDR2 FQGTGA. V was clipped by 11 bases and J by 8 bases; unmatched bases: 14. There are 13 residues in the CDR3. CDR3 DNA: TGTGCCGGGGGAGACAGGGCTTATCTAGGCTACACCTTC. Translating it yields CAGGDRAYLGYTF. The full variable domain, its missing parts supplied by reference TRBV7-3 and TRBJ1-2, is GAGVSQTPSNKVTEKGKYVELRCDPISGHTALYWYRQSLGQGPEFLIYFQGTGAADDSGLPNDRFFAVRPEGSVSTLKIQRTERGDSAVYLCAGGDRAYLGYTFGSGTRLTVV.

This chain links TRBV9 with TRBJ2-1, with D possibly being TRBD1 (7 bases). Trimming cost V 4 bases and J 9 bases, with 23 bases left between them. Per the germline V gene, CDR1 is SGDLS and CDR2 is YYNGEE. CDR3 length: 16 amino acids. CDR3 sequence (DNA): TGTGCCAGCAGCCCCCTTGGGCAGGGGGGCGTCGGTGAGCAGTTCTTC. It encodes CASSPLGQGGVGEQFF. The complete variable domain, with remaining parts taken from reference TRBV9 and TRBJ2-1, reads DSGVTQTPKHLITATGQRVTLRCSPRSGDLSVYWYQQSLDQGLQFLIQYYNGEERAKGNILERFSAQQFPDLHSELNLSSLELGDSALYFCASSPLGQGGVGEQFFGPGTRLTVL.

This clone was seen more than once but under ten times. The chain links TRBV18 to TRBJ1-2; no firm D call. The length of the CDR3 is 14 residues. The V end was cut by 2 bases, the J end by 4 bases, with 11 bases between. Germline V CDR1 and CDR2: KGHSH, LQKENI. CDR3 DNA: TGTGCCAGCTCACCAGAGACACTGAGCTATGGCTACACCTTC. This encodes CASSPETLSYGYTF.

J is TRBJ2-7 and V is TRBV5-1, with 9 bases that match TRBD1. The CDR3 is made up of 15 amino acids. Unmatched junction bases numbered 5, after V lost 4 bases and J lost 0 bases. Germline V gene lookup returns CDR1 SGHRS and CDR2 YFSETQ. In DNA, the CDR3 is TGCGCCAGCAGCCCCGGACAGGGGTTCTCCTACGAGCAGTACTTC. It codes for CASSPGQGFSYEQYF.

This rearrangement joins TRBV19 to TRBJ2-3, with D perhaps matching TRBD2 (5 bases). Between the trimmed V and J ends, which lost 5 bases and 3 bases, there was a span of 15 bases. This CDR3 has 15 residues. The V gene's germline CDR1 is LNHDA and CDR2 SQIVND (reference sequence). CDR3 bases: TGTGCCAGTAGTTCCGGCCAGAGAGGGACAGATACGCAGTATTTT. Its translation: CASSSGQRGTDTQYF.

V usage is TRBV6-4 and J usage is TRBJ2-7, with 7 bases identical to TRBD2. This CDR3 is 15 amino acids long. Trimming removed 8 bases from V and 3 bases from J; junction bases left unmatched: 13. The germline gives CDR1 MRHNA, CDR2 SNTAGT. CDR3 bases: TGTGCCAGCGGGGGGGAGAGCATCCGATACTACGAGCAGTACTTC. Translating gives CASGGESIRYYEQYF.

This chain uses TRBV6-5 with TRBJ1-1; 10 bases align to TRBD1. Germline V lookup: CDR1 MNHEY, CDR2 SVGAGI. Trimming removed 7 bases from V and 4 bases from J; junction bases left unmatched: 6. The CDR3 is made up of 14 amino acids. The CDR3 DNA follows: TGTGCCAGCAATTGGGGGGACAGGGGCACTGAAGCTTTCTTT. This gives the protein CASNWGDRGTEAFF.

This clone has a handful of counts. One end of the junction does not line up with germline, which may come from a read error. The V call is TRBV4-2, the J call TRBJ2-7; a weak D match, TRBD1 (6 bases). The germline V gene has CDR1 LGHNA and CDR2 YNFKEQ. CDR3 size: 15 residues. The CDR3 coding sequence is TGTGCCAGCAGCGAAGAAGGGACACCATCCTACGAGCAGTACTTC. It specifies CASSEEGTPSYEQYF.

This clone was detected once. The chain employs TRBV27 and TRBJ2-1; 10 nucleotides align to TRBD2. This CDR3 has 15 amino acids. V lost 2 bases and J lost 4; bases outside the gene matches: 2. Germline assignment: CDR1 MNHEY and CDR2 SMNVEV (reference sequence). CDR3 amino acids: CASSLTAGGYNEQFF. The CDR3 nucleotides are TGTGCCAGCAGTTTAACAGCGGGAGGGTACAATGAGCAGTTCTTC.